What follows is one T cell receptor beta chain and its context. The antigen remains undetermined. This record belongs to a study of shared clonotypes between healthy human individuals. Study at large: Per donor, CD8 memory used one plate, CD8 naive used two, CD4 memory used three and CD4 naive used three. Overall study results and limits: Across subsets, estimated richness was generally greater for naive than for memory populations.

CDR1 is LNHDA and CDR2 is SQIVND in the germline V gene (reference sequence). The V end was cut by 5 bases, the J end by 0 bases, with 14 bases between. The CDR3 sequence is 16 residues long. Negatively enriched CD4+ T cells were divided by CD45RA into naive and memory. Here immunoSEQ multiplex PCR was the method, and the copy in TCRdb shows in-frame clones only, minus some. This sample has about 2.4 million clones, with over 85% found just once. The sequenced sample consisted of naive CD4+ T cells from PBMCs. Subset of the sample: CD45RA+ positively selected. The J gene is TRBJ2-1, the V gene TRBV19, with D uncertain. The clonotype comes from a man aged 18 to 29 in good health. Some clones in this sample may be carry-over from other donors' samples. CDR3 amino acids: CASSLRLSSSYNEQFF. The CDR3 DNA is TGTGCCAGTAGTCTCCGGTTGTCGAGCTCCTACAATGAGCAGTTCTTC.